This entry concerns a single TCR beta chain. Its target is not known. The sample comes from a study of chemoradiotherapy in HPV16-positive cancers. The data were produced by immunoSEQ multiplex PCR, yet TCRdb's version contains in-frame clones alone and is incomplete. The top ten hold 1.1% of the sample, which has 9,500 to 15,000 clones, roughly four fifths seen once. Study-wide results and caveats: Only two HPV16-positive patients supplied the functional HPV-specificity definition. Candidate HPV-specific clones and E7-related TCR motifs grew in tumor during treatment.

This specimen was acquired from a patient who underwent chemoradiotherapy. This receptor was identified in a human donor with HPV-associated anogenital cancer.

CDR3 residues: CASSLRTYEQYF. CDR3 bases: TGTGCCAGCAGCCTCCGCACCTACGAGCAGTACTTC. The V gene is TRBV7-9, the J gene TRBJ2-7; the D is unclear. CDR3 length: 12 amino acids. V lost 5 bases, J lost 2 bases, and 7 bases lay in between. Germline CDR1 SEHNR, CDR2 FQNEAQ (reference sequence).